This T cell receptor beta chain is drawn from a study of OX40 agonist ivuxolimab in advanced cancers. The V end was cut by 1 base, the J end by 7 bases, with 11 bases between. The CDR3 consists of 14 residues. Per the germline V gene, CDR1 is SGHRS and CDR2 is YFSETQ. Clones were sequenced by immunoSEQ multiplex PCR, and TCRdb holds only the in-frame ones, with some missing. The sample shows some 64,000 clones, more than 80% of them seen only once. This TCR came from an adult with an advanced solid tumor such as melanoma, head and neck, liver or kidney cancer. Sample: CD4+ or CD8+ T cells sorted from blood, taken in a trial of the OX40 agonist ivuxolimab. The chain couples TRBV5-1 to TRBJ2-2; no reliable D call. CDR3 in amino acids: CASSLLRASGELFF. Here the CDR3 DNA reads TGCGCCAGCAGCTTGCTCAGAGCGAGCGGGGAGCTGTTTTTT.